These T cell receptor beta chains were read from a single sample in a study of blood T cell repertoires in COVID-19. Here immunoSEQ multiplex PCR was the method, and the copy in TCRdb shows in-frame clones only, minus some. There are 180,000 or so clones in the sample; 75% to 80% occur only once, and just over 8.5% lies in the top ten. Sequenced material: peripheral blood. The receptors originated from a woman in her fifties or sixties with active or convalescent COVID-19. The CDR3 runs from the conserved cysteine through the conserved F or W. Fields, in order: V gene, D gene, clone size, J gene, CDR3 DNA, CDR3 protein. The D gene is left open where the match is weak. Clone size appears in some rows only: once, few, many, or a class for an expanded clone.

v_call: TRBV7-8
d_call: NA
clone_size: many
j_call: TRBJ1-2
cdr3_nt: TGTGCCAGCAGCTTAGTCGGGGGACTGTACCTCTATGGCTACACCTTC
cdr3_aa: CASSLVGGLYLYGYTF

v_call: TRBV7-8
d_call: TRBD1
clone_size: few
j_call: TRBJ1-2
cdr3_nt: TGTGCCAGCAGCTCCCGACGGACAGGGCTAGCTAACTATGGCTACACCTTC
cdr3_aa: CASSSRRTGLANYGYTF

v_call: TRBV11-2
d_call: TRBD2
clone_size: NA
j_call: TRBJ2-7
cdr3_nt: TGTGCCAGCAGCTTTGATGTAGCGGGGGTGGCCTACGAGCAGTACTTC
cdr3_aa: CASSFDVAGVAYEQYF

v_call: TRBV7-8
d_call: TRBD2
clone_size: NA
j_call: TRBJ2-7
cdr3_nt: TGTGCCAGCAGCTTTGTGGCTGCGGGAGCCTACGAGCAGTACTTC
cdr3_aa: CASSFVAAGAYEQYF

v_call: TRBV12-3/TRBV12-4
d_call: NA
clone_size: NA
j_call: TRBJ2-2
cdr3_nt: TGTGCCACGGGAGAGAGGGAAACCGGGGAGCTGTTTTTT
cdr3_aa: CATGERETGELFF

v_call: TRBV19
d_call: TRBD2
clone_size: NA
j_call: TRBJ2-1
cdr3_nt: TGTGCCAGTAGTATAATCCGGGAGCGGGGGAACCCAACCTACAATGAGCAGTTCTTC
cdr3_aa: CASSIIRERGNPTYNEQFF

v_call: TRBV2
d_call: NA
clone_size: NA
j_call: TRBJ2-5
cdr3_nt: TGTGCCAGCAGTGGAGGCTCGTACCAAGAGACCCAGTACTTC
cdr3_aa: CASSGGSYQETQYF

v_call: TRBV12-3/TRBV12-4
d_call: TRBD2
clone_size: NA
j_call: TRBJ2-5
cdr3_nt: TGTGCCAGCAGTGGACCGGGGGGTTGGACCCAGTACTTC
cdr3_aa: CASSGPGGWTQYF

v_call: TRBV7-2
d_call: TRBD1
clone_size: NA
j_call: TRBJ2-5
cdr3_nt: TGTGCCAGCAGCTTAGACAGGGGGCGTCGGGGGACCCAGTACTTC
cdr3_aa: CASSLDRGRRGTQYF

v_call: TRBV30
d_call: NA
clone_size: few
j_call: TRBJ1-6
cdr3_nt: TGTGCCTGGGGGGAGGGAAACAATTCACCCCTCCACTTT
cdr3_aa: CAWGEGNNSPLHF

v_call: TRBV19
d_call: TRBD1
clone_size: NA
j_call: TRBJ1-5
cdr3_nt: TGTGCCAGTAGTATGGGGACAGCCAGGGGAAATCAGCCCCAGCATTTT
cdr3_aa: CASSMGTARGNQPQHF

v_call: TRBV6-1
d_call: NA
clone_size: NA
j_call: TRBJ1-3
cdr3_nt: TGTGCCAGCAGTGAAGCGGGGGGTACTGGAAACACCATATATTTT
cdr3_aa: CASSEAGGTGNTIYF